The TCR beta chain described here comes from a study of blood T cell repertoires in COVID-19. Study information: Italy, Spain and the United States were the sources of the convalescent and acute COVID-19 samples.

In the authors' workflow: Amplified reference gene primers provided the basis for estimating nucleated cell counts. Sequenced by immunoSEQ multiplex PCR; TCRdb stores in-frame clones only, minus some. V, J and clone size were drawn from that table, and D and trimming were deduced from the DNA. The sample carries about 110,000 clones, around four fifths recorded once. Per the germline V gene, CDR1 is SGHTS and CDR2 is YDEGEE. The V and J ends lost 2 bases and 7 bases, in that order; junction bases with no gene match: 9. This CDR3 region has 15 residues. The specimen was peripheral blood. The TCR comes from a woman aged 70-85 years with acute or convalescent COVID-19. The chain employs TRBV5-8 and TRBJ1-2; 9 bases match TRBD1. The CDR3 region has the DNA TGTGCCAGCAGCTTTAAGGACAGGGGTTCTTTTGGCTACACCTTC. Amino acid sequence: CASSFKDRGSFGYTF.